The 23 T cell receptor beta chains given below trace back to one sample, sequenced in a study of blood T cell repertoires in COVID-19. Using immunoSEQ multiplex PCR, the repertoire was profiled, and TCRdb retains in-frame clones only, with some absent. The sample holds approximately 390,000 clones; around 90% are singletons and the top ten take around 7%. The sequencing input was peripheral blood. The source is a man younger than 35 with active or convalescent COVID-19.

CDR3 DNA sequence: TGTGCCAGCAGTTACTCAGACAGCACCTATCAGCCCCAGCATTTT. Amino acids: CASSYSDSTYQPQHF. This chain links TRBV6-6 with TRBJ1-5; a weak D match, TRBD1 (5 bases). The V gene's germline CDR1 is MNHNY and CDR2 SVGAGI (reference sequence). The CDR3 length is 15 residues. Trimming took off 0 bases at V and 5 bases at J, with 11 bases between the two ends.

The rearrangement links TRBV11-2 to TRBJ2-7; no clear D gene. V lost 4 bases to trimming and J lost 6 bases, with 10 bases between them. The germline CDR1 and CDR2 sequences are SGHAT and FQNNGV. The CDR3 totals 12 residues. CDR3 nucleotide sequence: TGTGCCAGCAGCTCAAGGAGTTTCGAGCAGTACTTC. Translation: CASSSRSFEQYF.

The chain recombines TRBV6-2 or TRBV6-3 with TRBJ2-7; TRBD2 aligns across 8 bases. The V gene's germline CDR1 is MNHEY and CDR2 SVGEGT. The CDR3 is made up of 15 amino acids. Trimming cost V 3 bases and J 2 bases; bases outside gene matches: 6. This chain's CDR3 is CASSYALAVAYEQYF. The CDR3 nucleotides are TGTGCCAGCAGTTATGCACTAGCGGTGGCCTACGAGCAGTACTTC.

This chain uses TRBV7-2 with TRBJ2-7; D unclear. The V end lost 4 bases, the J end lost 7 bases, and 14 bases lay between the germline ends. In germline, CDR1 is SGHTA, CDR2 FQGNSA. The CDR3 runs to 13 residues. DNA of the CDR3: TGTGCCAGCAGCTCCGACGGGTCCGGGGAGCAGTACTTC. Its protein product is CASSSDGSGEQYF. The full variable domain, in which reference TRBV7-2 and TRBJ2-7 provide the parts outside the CDR3, is GAGVSQSPSNKVTEKGKDVELRCDPISGHTALYWYRQSLGQGLEFLIYFQGNSAPDKSGLPSDRFSAERTGGSVSTLTIQRTQQEDSAVYLCASSSDGSGEQYFGPGTRLTVT.

J is TRBJ1-2 and V is TRBV5-4; 10 positions match TRBD1. Germline-derived CDR1 and CDR2 are SGHNT and YYREEE (reference sequence). The CDR3 contains 15 residues. Trimming at V came to 2 bases and at J to 7 bases, leaving 8 bases not matched to a gene. The CDR3 DNA sequence: TGTGCCAGCAGCTTAGCCCGGGACAGGGGCGGTGGCTACACCTTC. This translates into CASSLARDRGGGYTF.

V usage is TRBV5-6 and J usage is TRBJ1-2; tentative D call: TRBD1 (6 bases). The germline V gene encodes CDR1 SGHDT and CDR2 YYEEEE. Trimming cost V 4 bases and J 4 bases, with 11 bases left between them. This CDR3 has 13 residues. The CDR3 DNA reads as TGTGCCAGCAGCCCCGGGACAAGCTATGGCTACACCTTC. Translating gives CASSPGTSYGYTF.

This clone was counted a single time. This sequence joins TRBV29-1 and TRBJ1-2, with 8 positions matching TRBD1. Germline values: CDR1 SQVTM, CDR2 ANQGSEA. CDR3 length: 11 residues. With V trimmed by 6 bases and J by 8 bases, 5 bases remained unmatched. CDR3 sequence: CSVAGGLGYTF. The CDR3 bases are TGCAGCGTGGCAGGGGGCCTCGGCTACACCTTC.

For the CDR3, the DNA is TGTGCCAGCAGTTTTGGGAGCTCCTACAATGAGCAGTTCTTC. Protein: CASSFGSSYNEQFF. The rearrangement links TRBV28 to TRBJ2-1, with D maybe TRBD2 (5 bases). This CDR3 is built from 14 residues. The V end was cut by 3 bases, the J end by 0 bases, with 6 bases between. CDR1 and CDR2 (germline): MDHEN, SYDVKM.

The gene calls are TRBV4-1 and TRBJ1-6, with D uncertain. Trimming took off 0 bases at V and 9 bases at J, with 6 bases between the two ends. Germline assignment: CDR1 MGHRA and CDR2 YSYEKL. This CDR3 is 13 amino acids long. Here the CDR3 reads CASSQEPSSPLHF. CDR3 coding DNA: TGCGCCAGCAGCCAAGAACCCAGTTCACCCCTCCACTTT.

This rearrangement joins TRBV6-5 to TRBJ1-2; the match to TRBD1 covers 7 bases. Per germline, CDR1 MNHEY and CDR2 SVGAGI. This CDR3 comprises 14 residues. V was clipped by 6 bases and J by 4 bases; unmatched bases: 8. The DNA for the CDR3 is TGTGCCAGCAGGAAGGGGACAGATGCCTATGGCTACACCTTC. Its protein is CASRKGTDAYGYTF.

The rearrangement links TRBV6-2 or TRBV6-3 to TRBJ2-2, with TRBD1 matching 10 bases. Germline loops: CDR1 MNHEY, CDR2 SVGEGT. The CDR3 length is 15 residues. The junction had 7 bases not matched to a gene; V was cut back by 5 bases and J by 7 bases. CDR3 residues: CASSRQGAQDGELFF. The CDR3 region has the DNA TGTGCCAGCAGTCGACAGGGGGCGCAAGACGGGGAGCTGTTTTTT.

CDR3 region: CASRPTGAWRNGYTF. In DNA, the CDR3 is TGTGCCAGCAGACCGACAGGGGCCTGGCGTAATGGCTACACCTTC. The V call is TRBV6-5, the J call TRBJ1-2, with TRBD1 identical over 8 bases. The CDR3 totals 15 residues. The germline V gene has CDR1 MNHEY and CDR2 SVGAGI. Trimming took 6 bases from V and 6 from J; bases not matched to a gene: 12.

For this clone: Compared with germline, one end of the junction differs, possibly owing to a read error. V is TRBV19 and J is TRBJ2-6; 11 bases align to TRBD1. The CDR3 length is 15 residues. CDR1 LNHDA and CDR2 SQIVND come from the germline V gene (reference sequence). CDR3 residues: CAIRDRGSGANVLTF. For the CDR3, the DNA is TGTGCCATTCGGGACAGGGGGTCTGGGGCCAACGTGCTGACTTTC.

The CDR3 sequence: CLCGRKNSPLHF. CDR3 bases: TGTTTGTGCGGGCGTAAAAATTCACCCCTCCACTTT. V and J are TRBV28 and TRBJ1-6; D unclear. CDR1 and CDR2 (germline): MDHEN, SYDVKM. The CDR3 runs 12 residues.

The rearrangement joins TRBV7-9 to TRBJ1-2; 7 bases align to TRBD1. Germline CDR1 reads SEHNR; CDR2 reads FQNEAQ (reference sequence). The CDR3 is 17 residues long. The junction had 10 bases not matched to a gene; V was cut back by 0 bases and J by 3 bases. The CDR3 here is CASSLARQGDLDYGYTF. DNA for the CDR3: TGTGCCAGCAGCTTAGCGCGGCAGGGGGACCTGGACTATGGCTACACCTTC.

This chain uses TRBV7-6 with TRBJ2-3; D is possibly TRBD2 (6 bases). Germline assignment: CDR1 SGHVS and CDR2 FNYEAQ. Trimming stripped 4 bases from V and 5 bases from J, with 10 bases between. The CDR3 is 13 amino acids. The CDR3 nucleotides are TGTGCCAGCAGCTCCGGACTAAAAGATACGCAGTATTTT. Its protein is CASSSGLKDTQYF.

A single count supports this clone. The DNA of the CDR3 is TGCGCCAGCAGCACCTTCCTAGCGACGACACAAGAGACCCAGTACTTC. Translated, it gives CASSTFLATTQETQYF. J is TRBJ2-5 and V is TRBV5-1, with D tentatively TRBD2 (6 bases). V was pared by 4 bases and J by 2 bases, with 18 bases between. Germline V CDR1 and CDR2: SGHRS, YFSETQ. The CDR3 length is 16 residues.

This chain links TRBV11-2 with TRBJ2-7, with TRBD1 as a possible D gene (6 bases). CDR3 size: 17 residues. The germline V and J ends were trimmed by 4 bases and 4 bases, with 23 bases remaining between them. Germline CDR1 is SGHAT and CDR2 is FQNNGV. The CDR3 region is CASSSSFGWQGIYEQYF. The CDR3, as DNA: TGTGCCAGCAGCTCCTCATTCGGCTGGCAGGGGATTTACGAGCAGTACTTC.

The rearrangement joins TRBV4-3 to TRBJ2-1; 12 bases fit TRBD2. Germline V gene lookup returns CDR1 LGHNA and CDR2 YSLEER. CDR3 length: 17 residues. V trimming: 0 bases; J trimming: 4 bases; junction bases outside the gene matches: 4. The CDR3 DNA sequence: TGCGCCAGCAGCCAAGACCTAGCGGGAGGGGTTTACAATGAGCAGTTCTTC. It specifies CASSQDLAGGVYNEQFF.

This clone appeared a single time. The rearrangement links TRBV10-3 to TRBJ2-4; D might be TRBD1 (5 bases). Per germline, CDR1 ENHRY and CDR2 SYGVKD. The CDR3 spans 18 residues. The V gene lost 5 bases and the J gene lost 0 bases, with 20 bases spanning the gap. CDR3 coding DNA: TGTGCCATCAGTCAAGGGGTCATAGCCTCCGTAGCCAAAAACATTCAGTACTTC. Translated: CAISQGVIASVAKNIQYF.

The chain is built from TRBV19 and TRBJ1-1; 8 bases are shared with TRBD1. J was trimmed by 9 bases and V by 1 base; bases with no gene match: 4. Germline assignment: CDR1 LNHDA and CDR2 SQIVND (reference sequence). The CDR3 length is 13 residues. In nucleotides, the CDR3 is TGTGCCAGTAGTATAGGTGGACAGGGAAAAGCTTTCTTT. Translated, it gives CASSIGGQGKAFF.

The CDR3 DNA is TGTGCCAGCAGAACCGGGACAGGGGACCACTATGGCTACACCTTC. As protein: CASRTGTGDHYGYTF. The chain has TRBV6-6 and TRBJ1-2; 10 nucleotides agree with TRBD1. CDR3 size: 15 residues. V shed 6 bases and J 3 bases; nucleotides not matched to a gene: 7. Germline V lookup: CDR1 MNHNY, CDR2 SVGAGI (reference sequence).

The gene calls are TRBV7-3 and TRBJ2-2; D might be TRBD2 (5 bases). The CDR3 sequence is 14 residues long. Per the germline V gene, CDR1 is SGHTA and CDR2 is FQGTGA. V lost 3 bases and J lost 4, with 9 bases in between. CDR3 loop: CASSFRGGTGELFF. The CDR3 nucleotides are TGTGCCAGCAGCTTCCGGGGTGGCACCGGGGAGCTGTTTTTT.